This entry lists 25 T cell receptor beta chains sequenced from one sample in a study of PD-L1 blockade in urothelial cancer. Libraries were prepared by immunoSEQ multiplex PCR; TCRdb keeps only in-frame clonotypes and omits some of them. The table includes approximately 80,000 clones, more than 75% detected once. Sequencing used PBMCs, obtained around atezolizumab (anti-PD-L1) treatment. The receptor source for this set is a man between 65 and 85 years old with urothelial cancer.

This clone was seen a single time. The gene calls are TRBV30 and TRBJ2-7; unclear D gene. V was clipped by 2 bases and J by 0 bases, with 5 bases between them. The length of the CDR3 is 12 residues. Germline-derived CDR1 and CDR2 are GTSNPN and SVGIG (reference sequence). The CDR3: CAWSPLSYEQYF. CDR3 DNA sequence: TGTGCCTGGAGTCCACTCTCCTACGAGCAGTACTTC.

The rearrangement links TRBV9 to TRBJ2-3; 8 bases are shared with TRBD2. The CDR3 length is 16 residues. Germline CDR1 is SGDLS and CDR2 is YYNGEE. Trimming took 4 bases from V and 2 from J; bases not matched to a gene: 9. The CDR3 nucleotides are TGTGCCAGCAGCATTCAAGCGGGGGTGTCCACAGATACGCAGTATTTT. It yields the protein CASSIQAGVSTDTQYF.

The V call is TRBV7-9, the J call TRBJ2-7; perhaps TRBD1 as D (5 bases). V lost 2 bases, J lost 0 bases, and 11 bases lay in between. The CDR3 length is 15 residues. Germline CDR1 is SEHNR and CDR2 is FQNEAQ (reference sequence). CDR3 coding DNA: TGTGCCAGCAGCTTAAGTAGGGGAAGCTCCTACGAGCAGTACTTC. This codes for CASSLSRGSSYEQYF.

The chain carries TRBV7-9 and TRBJ1-1; no definite D call. CDR3 size: 11 residues. The V end was cut by 1 base, the J end by 7 bases, with 4 bases between. The germline V gene has CDR1 SEHNR and CDR2 FQNEAQ (reference sequence). CDR3 amino acids: CASSLDSEAFF. Here the CDR3 DNA reads TGTGCCAGCAGCTTAGACAGTGAAGCTTTCTTT.

The chain links TRBV5-5 to TRBJ1-2, with TRBD1 matching 7 bases. Germline-derived CDR1 and CDR2 are SGHKS and YYEKEE (reference sequence). With 0 bases clipped from V and 6 bases from J, the junction kept 11 bases outside the gene matches. The CDR3 spans 16 residues. DNA of the CDR3: TGTGCCAGCAGCTTGGTAGGGGCAGGGGGTATGCATGGCTACACCTTC. Translation gives CASSLVGAGGMHGYTF.

V usage is TRBV5-1 and J usage is TRBJ1-2, with D possibly TRBD1 on 6 matching bases. The CDR3 sequence is 14 residues long. V lost 4 bases and J 3 bases, leaving 13 bases between the germline ends. CDR1 is SGHRS and CDR2 is YFSETQ in the germline V gene. The CDR3 region is CASSAAGAYYGYTF. CDR3 in DNA: TGCGCCAGCAGCGCAGCAGGGGCATACTATGGCTACACCTTC.

V is TRBV9 and J is TRBJ2-5; 8 nucleotides align to TRBD2. The V gene end was trimmed by 4 bases and the J gene end by 1 base; junction bases not matched to a gene: 9. Germline CDR1 is SGDLS and CDR2 is YYNGEE. The CDR3 length is 16 residues. DNA of the CDR3: TGTGCCAGCAGCCAAGAGCGGCTAGCGGGCCAAGAGACCCAGTACTTC. Protein sequence: CASSQERLAGQETQYF.

In nucleotides, the CDR3 is TGTGCCAGCAGTTTGGGACAGCCCTCTAATGAAAAACTGTTTTTT. Residues: CASSLGQPSNEKLFF. This chain joins TRBV13 and TRBJ1-4, with 7 nucleotides matching TRBD1. This CDR3 contains 15 residues. Germline loops: CDR1 PRHDT, CDR2 FYEKMQ (reference sequence). V lost 6 bases to trimming and J lost 3 bases; unmatched junction nucleotides: 7.

The chain recombines TRBV7-2 with TRBJ2-7; tentative D call: TRBD1 (6 bases). The CDR3 totals 15 residues. Germline CDR1 SGHTA, CDR2 FQGNSA. Trimming took off 5 bases at V and 3 bases at J, with 17 bases between the two ends. Written as DNA, the CDR3 is TGTGCCAGCAGCCCCTTGGACAGTTACCGCTACGAGCAGTACTTC. It translates to CASSPLDSYRYEQYF.

A single count supports this clone. This sequence joins TRBV4-2 and TRBJ2-2; tentative D call: TRBD2 (5 bases). CDR3 length: 15 amino acids. Germline values: CDR1 LGHNA, CDR2 YNFKEQ. The V gene lost 4 bases and the J gene lost 0 bases, with 9 bases spanning the gap. The CDR3, as DNA: TGTGCCAGCAGCCCAGACTATGCGAACACCGGGGAGCTGTTTTTT. This translates into CASSPDYANTGELFF.

This chain joins TRBV4-1 and TRBJ2-7, with 7 positions matching TRBD2. This CDR3 contains 15 residues. Germline lookup yields CDR1 MGHRA and CDR2 YSYEKL. V lost 5 bases, J lost 0 bases, and 7 bases stayed unmatched. The CDR3 DNA reads TGCGCCAGCAGCGTCCGGGACTACCACTCCTACGAGCAGTACTTC. It is translated as CASSVRDYHSYEQYF.

The chain uses TRBV11-3 and TRBJ1-2; no clear D gene. Trimming removed 2 bases from V and 2 bases from J, with 9 bases in between. There are 14 residues in the CDR3. Germline CDR1 SGHNT, CDR2 YENEEA. The DNA for the CDR3 is TGTGCCAGCAGCTTACGGCCGGGGAACTATGGCTACACCTTC. Translated, it gives CASSLRPGNYGYTF. Full variable domain (outside the CDR3, taken from reference TRBV11-3 and TRBJ1-2): EAGVVQSPRYKIIEKKQPVAFWCNPISGHNTLYWYLQNLGQGPELLIRYENEEAVDDSQLPKDRFSAERLKGVDSTLKIQPAELGDSAVYLCASSLRPGNYGYTFGSGTRLTVV.

The chain links TRBV2 to TRBJ2-1; 7 bases align to TRBD2. The CDR3 covers 12 residues. The germline CDR1 and CDR2 sequences are SNHLY and FYNNEI. Losses at the gene ends were 11 bases for V and 3 bases for J; bases not matched to a gene: 4. The DNA for the CDR3 is TGTGCCGGATCTAGCGGCTACAATGAGCAGTTCTTC. Translated: CAGSSGYNEQFF.

This clone was observed many times. The chain uses TRBV11-2 and TRBJ2-3; TRBD1 matches 9 bases. CDR1 is SGHAT and CDR2 is FQNNGV in the germline V gene. The CDR3 is 15 residues long. J gave up 6 bases and V 4 bases, and 8 bases lay outside the gene matches. Written as DNA, the CDR3 is TGTGCCAGCAGCTCCTACAGGGGGCGAGGGGATACGCAGTATTTT. Translation gives CASSSYRGRGDTQYF.

The rearrangement joins TRBV2 to TRBJ2-2, with 10 bases lining up with TRBD2. V dropped 5 bases and J dropped 5; count of bases not matched to a gene: 2. The CDR3 length is 14 residues. CDR1 is SNHLY and CDR2 is FYNNEI in the germline V gene. CDR3 DNA sequence: TGTGCCAGCAGTTTAGCGGGGGGAACCGGGGAGCTGTTTTTT. Translation: CASSLAGGTGELFF.

V usage is TRBV6-6 and J usage is TRBJ1-5, with D unclear. Germline lookup yields CDR1 MNHNY and CDR2 SVGAGI (reference sequence). The CDR3 has 13 residues. Trimming took off 2 bases at V and 7 bases at J, with 9 bases between the two ends. The CDR3 nucleotides read TGTGCCAGCAGTTACCCGGGTCCCCAGCCCCAGCATTTT. Translation gives CASSYPGPQPQHF.

The chain combines TRBV6-1 with TRBJ2-3; 9 bases are a match to TRBD2. Germline CDR1 MNHNS, CDR2 SASEGT. Unmatched junction bases numbered 7, after V lost 2 bases and J lost 1 base. The CDR3 is 17 residues long. The CDR3 loop reads CASSERVAGVRTDTQYF. The CDR3 nucleotides read TGTGCCAGCAGTGAACGGGTAGCGGGGGTTCGCACAGATACGCAGTATTTT.

The CDR3 DNA reads TGTGCCAGCAGACCAGACAGGGGGGGTAGCGGGGAGCTGTTTTTT. This translates into CASRPDRGGSGELFF. The chain employs TRBV7-6 and TRBJ2-2, with 9 bases aligning to TRBD1. Losses at the gene ends were 6 bases for V and 7 bases for J; bases not matched to a gene: 9. The CDR3 is 15 amino acids. Germline loops: CDR1 SGHVS, CDR2 FNYEAQ.

V usage is TRBV5-1 and J usage is TRBJ2-1; 7 nucleotides agree with TRBD1. The CDR3 extends over 19 amino acids. V trimming: 0 bases; J trimming: 5 bases; junction bases outside the gene matches: 17. Germline assignment: CDR1 SGHRS and CDR2 YFSETQ. The CDR3 sequence: CASSLEGQRHLTINNEQFF. The CDR3, as DNA: TGCGCCAGCAGCTTGGAGGGACAGCGGCACTTAACGATAAACAATGAGCAGTTCTTC.

The chain combines TRBV7-6 with TRBJ2-3, with D possibly TRBD1 on 5 matching bases. This CDR3 comprises 14 residues. V shed 5 bases and J shed 3 bases, with 12 bases lying between them. Germline V gene lookup returns CDR1 SGHVS and CDR2 FNYEAQ. The CDR3 coding sequence is TGTGCCAGCAGCATGACAGTCTTAACAGATACGCAGTATTTT. Encoded protein: CASSMTVLTDTQYF.

As concerns this clone: An end of the junction differs from the germline gene, which may be a read error. V usage is TRBV7-2 and J usage is TRBJ1-4; D might be TRBD1 (5 bases). Germline CDR1 SGHTA, CDR2 FQGNSA. This CDR3 is built from 14 residues. In DNA, the CDR3 is TGTGCCAGCAGCTCAGGGACTGGGTATGACAAACTGTTTTTT. Its translation is CASSSGTGYDKLFF.

This chain links TRBV7-2 with TRBJ2-2, with 7 positions matching TRBD2. The junction had 9 bases not matched to a gene; V was cut back by 1 base and J by 7 bases. Per germline, CDR1 SGHTA and CDR2 FQGNSA. The CDR3 is 16 amino acids. CDR3 loop: CASSLGSSGVYGELFF. CDR3 DNA sequence: TGTGCCAGCAGCTTAGGGTCTAGCGGAGTTTACGGGGAGCTGTTTTTT.

The chain is built from TRBV30 and TRBJ2-3; 8 nucleotides match TRBD2. V dropped 1 base and J dropped 5; count of bases not matched to a gene: 8. The germline V gene has CDR1 GTSNPN and CDR2 SVGIG (reference sequence). This CDR3 contains 15 residues. The CDR3 reads CAWSEGTSGGDTQYF. DNA of the CDR3: TGTGCCTGGAGTGAGGGGACTAGTGGTGGAGATACGCAGTATTTT.

The chain carries TRBV4-2 and TRBJ2-7, with TRBD2 matching 13 bases. This CDR3 is built from 17 residues. V gave up 3 bases and J gave up 3 bases; unmatched junction bases: 8. The germline CDR1 and CDR2 sequences are LGHNA and YNFKEQ. This CDR3 reads CASSQDSGTSGIYEQYF. CDR3 in DNA: TGTGCCAGCAGCCAGGACTCCGGGACTAGCGGGATCTACGAGCAGTACTTC.

The chain employs TRBV4-1 and TRBJ2-7; tentative D call: TRBD2 (6 bases). The CDR3 runs to 15 residues. CDR1 MGHRA and CDR2 YSYEKL come from the germline V gene. Between the trimmed V and J ends, which lost 1 base and 1 base, there was a span of 11 bases. The CDR3: CASSQGGGFSYEQYF. In nucleotides, the CDR3 is TGCGCCAGCAGCCAAGGGGGAGGTTTTTCCTACGAGCAGTACTTC.